This entry features one T cell receptor beta chain sequence. Its antigen is still unknown. The repertoire was sequenced with immunoSEQ multiplex PCR; TCRdb's copy has only in-frame clones and lacks some. Of roughly 80,000 clones in the sample, around 93% were seen once. Germline V gene lookup returns CDR1 SGDLS and CDR2 YYNGEE. This CDR3 comprises 16 residues. V gave up 4 bases and J gave up 4 bases; unmatched junction bases: 12. This sample is part of a study of human versus mouse CDR3 diversity and MHC coevolution. Study-level results: The lowest clonal inequality scores came from two of three human donors.

Sorting isolated naive CD4 T cells lacking CD45RO and expressing CD62L. The J gene is TRBJ1-1, the V gene TRBV9; 8 bases agree with TRBD1. The TCR originated in a person aged 30-69 years in good health. The material sequenced was naive CD4+ T cells from blood. Subset here: CD45RO-negative CD62L-positive naive CD4 T cells. The CDR3 DNA reads as TGTGCCAGCAGCCGGAATACAGGGGGAATTAGCACTGAAGCTTTCTTT. This translates into CASSRNTGGISTEAFF.